Below are 30 T cell receptor beta chains sequenced from a single sample in a study of prognosis after radiotherapy for stage I lung cancer (dated by TCRdb to the early 2020s). Sequenced on an Illumina HiSeq 3000. Two rounds of multiplex PCR on genomic DNA were used to amplify the TCR beta CDR3 region. In the first PCR round, primers specific to each TRBV and TRBJ gene were used, and the primer sequences were filed in Chinese patent CN105087789A. TCRdb reprocessing: public reads trimmed at Q25 with fastp, clones called with MiXCR, in-frame beta chains kept. Every distinct CDR3 protein forms one entry, paired with its most common genes and DNA. Across this sample there are tens of thousands of distinct CDR3 sequences, with approximately 25% seen only once. Less than 30% of the sample goes to the ten largest clones. Here the sequenced sample was PBMCs, taken before or after stereotactic body radiation therapy (not recorded which). These receptors were collected from a donor aged 50 or older with non-small cell lung cancer.

The sample holds many counts of this clonotype. The chain is built from TRBV19 and TRBJ2-7; the match to TRBD1 covers 10 bases. The CDR3 is 13 amino acids. The V gene end was trimmed by 8 bases and the J gene end by 0 bases; junction bases not matched to a gene: 1. From germline, CDR1 is LNHDA and CDR2 SQIVND (reference sequence). The CDR3 spells CASGTGDSYEQYF. In nucleotides, the CDR3 is TGTGCCAGTGGGACAGGGGACTCCTACGAGCAGTACTTC.

The chain uses TRBV20-1 and TRBJ1-2; weak D call: TRBD1 (5 bases). The germline V gene has CDR1 DFQATT and CDR2 SNEGSKA (reference sequence). The CDR3 has 13 residues. The CDR3 DNA reads TGCAGAGCTGAAGAGACAAGGGGCGTTGGCTACACCTTC. Encoded protein: CRAEETRGVGYTF.

This clonotype was detected ten times or more. The chain is built from TRBV9 and TRBJ1-3; TRBD1 might be the D (6 bases). The V and J ends lost 4 bases and 4 bases respectively, with 9 bases between them. The CDR3 is 13 amino acids. Germline CDR1 reads SGDLS; CDR2 reads YYNGEE. CDR3 nucleotide sequence: TGTGCCAGCAGCTTGGACAGAGGAAACACCATATATTTT. Translating gives CASSLDRGNTIYF.

There are many counts of this clonotype. The gene calls are TRBV5-4 and TRBJ1-1, with TRBD1 as a possible D gene (5 bases). The CDR3 length is 15 residues. V was pared by 0 bases and J by 5 bases, with 14 bases between. Germline V gene sequence: CDR1 SGHNT, CDR2 YYREEE (reference sequence). This CDR3 is CASSLAAGMETEAFF. The CDR3 DNA is TGTGCCAGCAGCTTGGCCGCAGGGATGGAGACTGAAGCTTTCTTT.

Concerning this clonotype: A single base separates this from a much larger clone, so it may be a read error. The V and J genes are TRBV10-3 and TRBJ2-1; tentatively, D is TRBD1 or TRBD2 (5 bases each). This CDR3 is 13 amino acids long. Trimming removed 0 bases at V and 8 bases at J, with 8 bases between. Germline V gene sequence: CDR1 ENHRY, CDR2 SYGVKD. Written as DNA, the CDR3 is TGTGCCATCAGTGAGTCGAGAGGGGATGAGCAGTTCTTC. This encodes CAISESRGDEQFF.

In its sample, this clonotype was seen many times. The chain is built from TRBV7-2 and TRBJ1-2; 11 bases are a match to TRBD1. CDR1 and CDR2 (germline): SGHTA, FQGNSA. CDR3 length: 18 amino acids. Trimming cost V 1 base and J 5 bases; bases outside gene matches: 12. DNA for the CDR3: TGTGCCAGCAGCTTAGTTCCGGGACAGGGGGGTTTAGGGTATGGCTACACCTTC. Translated, it gives CASSLVPGQGGLGYGYTF.

V gene TRBV6-5 combines with J gene TRBJ1-2; TRBD1 matches at 7 bases. Per the germline V gene, CDR1 is MNHEY and CDR2 is SVGAGI. The J segment lost 2 bases and the V segment lost 2 bases, leaving 8 bases of the junction unmatched. This CDR3 has 16 amino acids. The CDR3 nucleotides are TGTGCCAGCAGTTACCCTAATGACAGGGCCAACTATGGCTACACCTTC. Translating it yields CASSYPNDRANYGYTF.

This clonotype was counted at least ten times. The chain carries TRBV9 and TRBJ1-4, with D unresolved. This CDR3 contains 14 residues. Trimming took 6 bases from V and 6 from J, leaving 15 bases between them. The germline CDR1 and CDR2 sequences are SGDLS and YYNGEE. The CDR3 coding sequence is TGTGCCAGCACCACAACCGCGGGTGATGAAAAACTGTTTTTT. Amino acids: CASTTTAGDEKLFF.

This clonotype was counted at least ten times. V is TRBV7-6 and J is TRBJ2-1; 8 positions match TRBD2. V dropped 1 base and J dropped 7; count of bases not matched to a gene: 6. This CDR3 is 15 amino acids long. Germline values: CDR1 SGHVS, CDR2 FNYEAQ. CDR3 sequence reads: CASSLVVAGSNEQFF. The CDR3 DNA follows: TGTGCCAGCAGCTTAGTGGTAGCGGGGTCAAATGAGCAGTTCTTC.

This clonotype appeared many times. The genes are TRBV4-1 and TRBJ2-1; D is perhaps TRBD1 (5 bases). The germline V gene has CDR1 MGHRA and CDR2 YSYEKL. Trimming removed 0 bases at V and 3 bases at J, with 15 bases between. CDR3 length: 17 residues. CDR3 sequence (DNA): TGCGCCAGCAGCCAAGAAGGTACAGGTAGAGACTACAATGAGCAGTTCTTC. It is translated as CASSQEGTGRDYNEQFF.

The sample holds many counts of this clonotype. This chain links TRBV5-5 with TRBJ2-5; no firm D call. Trimming stripped 0 bases from V and 1 base from J, with 10 bases between. Germline CDR1 and CDR2: SGHKS and YYEKEE (reference sequence). The CDR3 loop spans 15 amino acids. The DNA of the CDR3 is TGTGCCAGCAGCTTGGTGCTCCCCGTCCAAGAGACCCAGTACTTC. It codes for CASSLVLPVQETQYF. The full variable domain, completed using reference TRBV5-5 and TRBJ2-5, is DAGVTQSPTHLIKTRGQQVTLRCSPISGHKSVSWYQQVLGQGPQFIFQYYEKEERGRGNFPDRFSARQFPNYSSELNVNALLLGDSALYLCASSLVLPVQETQYFGPGTRLLVL.

This clonotype was detected ten times or more. The genes are TRBV27 and TRBJ1-1; TRBD1 aligns across 8 bases. The V gene's germline CDR1 is MNHEY and CDR2 SMNVEV (reference sequence). The CDR3 runs 13 residues. V was pared by 2 bases and J by 7 bases, with 3 bases of the junction left unmatched. CDR3 amino acids: CASSLTGGREAFF. DNA for the CDR3: TGTGCCAGCAGTTTAACAGGGGGACGTGAAGCTTTCTTT.

This clonotype was picked up many times. The CDR3 reads CASGPEFTGELFF. The CDR3 nucleotides read TGTGCATCGGGTCCAGAATTTACCGGGGAGCTGTTTTTT. The chain couples TRBV5-4 to TRBJ2-2; D ambiguous. The CDR3 runs to 13 residues. Germline V gives CDR1 SGHNT, CDR2 YYREEE (reference sequence).

This clonotype was observed at least ten times. The chain couples TRBV12-3 or TRBV12-4 to TRBJ1-4, with TRBD1 as a possible D gene (5 bases). V shed 8 bases and J shed 4 bases, with 11 bases lying between them. The CDR3 covers 13 residues. This CDR3 reads CASLEGINEKLFF. CDR3 bases: TGTGCCAGCCTAGAGGGGATTAATGAAAAACTGTTTTTT.

There are many counts of this clonotype. The genes are TRBV5-1 and TRBJ2-1; D remains ambiguous. The CDR3 runs to 14 residues. Germline V CDR1 and CDR2: SGHRS, YFSETQ. V was clipped by 3 bases and J by 9 bases, with 16 bases between them. CDR3 coding DNA: TGCGCCAGCAGCTACCGTGGTAGTTGGGGTGAGCAGTTCTTC. Protein sequence: CASSYRGSWGEQFF.

This clonotype has ten or more counts. The J gene is TRBJ2-1, the V gene TRBV5-1; the D gene is possibly TRBD1 (6 bases). Germline CDR1 SGHRS, CDR2 YFSETQ. The CDR3 has 11 residues. Trimming took 4 bases from V and 10 from J, leaving 9 bases between them. CDR3 nucleotides: TGCGCCAGCAGCAAAGGGACAGAGCAGTTCTTC. Translating gives CASSKGTEQFF.

This clonotype occurred many times. This chain joins TRBV18 and TRBJ2-1; the match to TRBD1 covers 8 bases. The CDR3 is 15 residues long. J lost 7 bases, V lost 3 bases, and 8 bases had no gene match. CDR1 is KGHSH and CDR2 is LQKENI in the germline V gene. The CDR3 is CASSPPRTGRNEQFF. DNA of the CDR3: TGTGCCAGCTCACCCCCTCGGACAGGGAGGAATGAGCAGTTCTTC.

This sequence joins TRBV7-9 and TRBJ1-1; D perhaps matches TRBD1 (5 bases). V was clipped by 4 bases and J by 5 bases, with 20 bases between them. Germline values: CDR1 SEHNR, CDR2 FQNEAQ (reference sequence). The CDR3 extends over 16 amino acids. CDR3 amino acids: CASSSSVWGQGTEAFF. DNA of the CDR3: TGTGCCAGCAGCTCAAGTGTTTGGGGTCAGGGAACTGAAGCTTTCTTT.

In its sample, this clonotype was seen many times. CDR3 DNA sequence: TGTGCCAGCAGTCCAAGTCCCGGGGCCCTCAATTCACCCCTCCACTTT. Residues: CASSPSPGALNSPLHF. The gene calls are TRBV28 and TRBJ1-6, with D tentatively TRBD1 (5 bases). Trimming took 5 bases from V and 7 from J, leaving 18 bases between them. The germline gives CDR1 MDHEN, CDR2 SYDVKM. The length of the CDR3 is 16 residues.

This clonotype was counted ten times or more. The genes are TRBV19 and TRBJ2-7, with 8 bases aligning to TRBD2. From germline, CDR1 is LNHDA and CDR2 SQIVND (reference sequence). V dropped 7 bases and J dropped 3; count of bases not matched to a gene: 5. CDR3 length: 13 residues. The CDR3 nucleotides are TGTGCCAGTAAACGAGCGGGGGTCTACGAGCAGTACTTC. This encodes CASKRAGVYEQYF.

At least ten counts were recorded for this clonotype. The chain has TRBV9 and TRBJ2-1; 8 nucleotides line up with TRBD2. V trimming: 0 bases; J trimming: 5 bases; junction bases outside the gene matches: 13. CDR3 length: 18 residues. Germline assignment: CDR1 SGDLS and CDR2 YYNGEE. The CDR3 loop reads CASSVGFMSGGPNNEQFF. The DNA of the CDR3 is TGTGCCAGCAGCGTAGGCTTTATGTCGGGAGGGCCAAACAATGAGCAGTTCTTC.

This clonotype was found many times. The chain is built from TRBV28 and TRBJ2-7; 9 nucleotides align to TRBD1. Trimming removed 4 bases from V and 5 bases from J; junction bases left unmatched: 9. Germline CDR1 reads MDHEN; CDR2 reads SYDVKM. The CDR3 runs 15 residues. CDR3 nucleotides: TGTGCCAGCAGTTCCGGGGGACAGGGTGGCCACGAGCAGTACTTC. Protein product: CASSSGGQGGHEQYF.

The CDR3 coding sequence is TGTGCCAGCAGTCAAACAGGGAGGCCGGCGCAGTATTTT. It specifies CASSQTGRPAQYF. The chain employs TRBV7-3 and TRBJ2-3; D is perhaps TRBD1 or TRBD2 (6 bases each). Trimming shortened V by 6 bases and J by 10 bases, and 17 bases separated the two germline ends. In germline, CDR1 is SGHTA, CDR2 FQGTGA. There are 13 residues in the CDR3.

About this clonotype itself: A much larger clone is a single base away; this may be a read error. V is TRBV19 and J is TRBJ2-3; 15 nucleotides align to TRBD2. This CDR3 has 17 residues. After removal of 8 bases from V and 0 bases from J, the junction contained 6 bases not matched to a gene. Per germline, CDR1 LNHDA and CDR2 SQIVND (reference sequence). Here the CDR3 reads CASHLGLAGGSTDTQYF. The CDR3 DNA reads as TGTGCCAGTCACCTGGGACTAGCGGGGGGTAGCACAGATACGCAGTATTTT.

Concerning this clonotype: This likely came from a read error, as a far larger clone is one base away. The V gene is TRBV6-2 or TRBV6-3, the J gene TRBJ2-7; D call uncertain. This CDR3 comprises 13 residues. The V gene lost 6 bases and the J gene lost 7 bases, with 16 bases spanning the gap. CDR1 and CDR2 (germline): MNHEY, SVGEGT. The CDR3 region is CASSWSSYNEQYF. DNA of the CDR3: TGTGCCAGCAGCTGGAGCTCCTACAATGAGCAGTACTTC.

This clonotype was picked up many times. The rearrangement links TRBV28 to TRBJ1-2, with TRBD1 matching 8 bases. Germline loops: CDR1 MDHEN, CDR2 SYDVKM. V trimming: 6 bases; J trimming: 0 bases; junction bases outside the gene matches: 12. The CDR3 sequence is 17 residues long. CDR3 in DNA: TGTGCCAGCAGATCTCAGGGGGCCACAAGAGCTAACTATGGCTACACCTTC. This gives the protein CASRSQGATRANYGYTF.

The rearrangement uses TRBV27 and TRBJ1-2; D is unresolved. V was cut by 5 bases and J by 2 bases, with 6 bases left in between. The CDR3 totals 12 residues. Germline loops: CDR1 MNHEY, CDR2 SMNVEV (reference sequence). The CDR3 region is CASSDINYGYTF. CDR3 in DNA: TGTGCCAGCAGTGATATCAACTATGGCTACACCTTC.

Ten or more counts support this clonotype. CDR3 nucleotides: TGCGCCAGCAGCTTGGGGACTAGCGGGTCCTACAATGAGCAGTTCTTC. This translates into CASSLGTSGSYNEQFF. This chain joins TRBV5-1 and TRBJ2-1, with TRBD2 identical over 11 bases. Germline V gene sequence: CDR1 SGHRS, CDR2 YFSETQ. The CDR3 totals 16 residues. Germline trimming cut 0 bases from V and 1 base from J; bases unmatched to any gene: 0.

Turning to this clonotype: A far bigger clonotype differs at one base, so this is likely a read error. This sequence joins TRBV6-9 and TRBJ2-7; D perhaps matches TRBD1 (6 bases). Looked up from germline, CDR1 is MNHGY and CDR2 is SVAAGI. The CDR3 is made up of 11 amino acids. This CDR3 reads CASGYSGTPYF. CDR3 nucleotides: TGTGCCAGCGGTTACTCCGGGACACCGTACTTC.

As regards this clonotype: A much larger clonotype is one base distant, so this may be a read error. The rearrangement joins TRBV20-1 to TRBJ1-4; the match to TRBD1 covers 8 bases. The CDR3 totals 14 residues. Germline CDR1 reads DFQATT; CDR2 reads SNEGSKA (reference sequence). J gave up 8 bases and V 5 bases, and 10 bases lay outside the gene matches. Written as DNA, the CDR3 is TGCAGTGCTGATGGACAGGGTGGGGGCGAAAAACTGTTTTTT. Encoded protein: CSADGQGGGEKLFF.